Presented here are 20 T cell receptor beta chains from one specimen sequenced in a study of radiotherapy plus CTLA-4 blockade in lung cancer (dated by TCRdb to between 2018 and 2020). Receptors were amplified or captured by the immunoSEQ multiplex PCR assay. Here the immuneACCESS table is served through TCRdb, limited to in-frame sequences with V and J called. Missing clones are a known gap in these copies; in checked studies unresolved V genes cover under half, and the rest lacks a known reason. The sample table records approximately 72,000 clones; 78% of these occur just once. The ten largest account for 7.1% of the sample. The sample was peripheral blood, taken from a patient treated with radiotherapy plus ipilimumab. These receptor sequences come from a human donor with non-small cell lung cancer who had a complete response to radiotherapy plus ipilimumab.

V is TRBV19 and J is TRBJ1-5; D is unclear. CDR3 length: 12 amino acids. In germline, CDR1 is LNHDA, CDR2 SQIVND (reference sequence). V dropped 5 bases and J dropped 7 bases, with 9 bases sitting between them. CDR3 nucleotides: TGTGCCAGTAGTGGATCCCGCCAGCCCCAGCATTTT. Translation: CASSGSRQPQHF.

This chain uses TRBV19 with TRBJ2-1; 16 nucleotides match TRBD2. The length of the CDR3 is 16 residues. The ends lost 5 bases at V and 8 bases at J; junction bases unmatched: 6. Germline V lookup: CDR1 LNHDA, CDR2 SQIVND (reference sequence). As DNA, the CDR3 is TGTGCCAGTAGTCCCGGGACTAGCGGGAGGGCCTATGAGCAGTTCTTC. It encodes CASSPGTSGRAYEQFF. The full variable domain, with the rest looked up from reference TRBV19 and TRBJ2-1, is DGGITQSPKYLFRKEGQNVTLSCEQNLNHDAMYWYRQDPGQGLRLIYYSQIVNDFQKGDIAEGYSVSREKKESFPLTVTSAQKNPTAFYLCASSPGTSGRAYEQFFGPGTRLTVL.

The V call is TRBV19, the J call TRBJ1-2, with TRBD1 identical over 9 bases. Trimming at V came to 3 bases and at J to 4 bases, leaving 9 bases not matched to a gene. The CDR3 totals 16 residues. CDR1 LNHDA and CDR2 SQIVND come from the germline V gene (reference sequence). In DNA, the CDR3 is TGTGCCAGTAGTATGGGGGGACAGGGCGGTAGCTATGGCTACACCTTC. Amino acid sequence: CASSMGGQGGSYGYTF. The entire variable domain, with the rest obtained from reference TRBV19 and TRBJ1-2, is as follows: DGGITQSPKYLFRKEGQNVTLSCEQNLNHDAMYWYRQDPGQGLRLIYYSQIVNDFQKGDIAEGYSVSREKKESFPLTVTSAQKNPTAFYLCASSMGGQGGSYGYTFGSGTRLTVV.

This chain joins TRBV15 and TRBJ1-5; 7 nucleotides match TRBD1. Germline CDR1 and CDR2: LNHNV and YYDKDF (reference sequence). The CDR3 is made up of 12 amino acids. The J segment lost 7 bases and the V segment lost 8 bases, leaving 5 bases of the junction unmatched. The DNA for the CDR3 is TGTGCCACCGGAGGGGGCAGGCAGCCCCAGCATTTT. Protein sequence: CATGGGRQPQHF. Using reference TRBV15 and TRBJ1-5 for the parts outside the CDR3, the full variable domain is DAMVIQNPRYQVTQFGKPVTLSCSQTLNHNVMYWYQQKSSQAPKLLFHYYDKDFNNEADTPDNFQSRRPNTSFCFLDIRSPGLGDTAMYLCATGGGRQPQHFGDGTRLSIL.

This chain connects TRBV7-8 to TRBJ1-3; possibly TRBD1 for D (6 bases). The CDR3 is made up of 15 amino acids. The germline CDR1 and CDR2 sequences are SGHVS and FQNEAQ. The germline V and J ends were trimmed by 3 bases and 1 base, with 10 bases remaining between them. The CDR3 nucleotides read TGTGCCAGCAGCTTTACAGGGAGGTCTGGAAACACCATATATTTT. Protein: CASSFTGRSGNTIYF.

This chain uses TRBV7-6 with TRBJ2-1, with 14 bases that match TRBD2. The CDR3 spans 18 residues. V shed 4 bases and J 7 bases; nucleotides not matched to a gene: 12. CDR1 is SGHVS, CDR2 FNYEAQ, per germline. The CDR3 DNA reads TGTGCCAGCAGCTCCCTAAATCCGGGGACTAGCGGGAGTAATGAGCAGTTCTTC. Protein sequence: CASSSLNPGTSGSNEQFF. The variable domain in full, completed from reference TRBV7-6 and TRBJ2-1, reads GAGVSQSPRYKVTKRGQDVALRCDPISGHVSLYWYRQALGQGPEFLTYFNYEAQQDKSGLPNDRFSAERPEGSISTLTIQRTEQRDSAMYRCASSSLNPGTSGSNEQFFGPGTRLTVL.

This clone showed up just once. V and J are TRBV19 and TRBJ1-2, with 7 bases lining up with TRBD1. Per germline, CDR1 LNHDA and CDR2 SQIVND (reference sequence). The J segment lost 4 bases and the V segment lost 8 bases, leaving 10 bases of the junction unmatched. This CDR3 has 14 amino acids. CDR3 DNA: TGTGCCAGTCGGGGGGTTGGGACAGCCTATGGCTACACCTTC. Its protein product is CASRGVGTAYGYTF.

Judged by abundance, this clone is large. The chain uses TRBV29-1 and TRBJ1-1; tentatively, D is TRBD1 (5 bases). The CDR3 totals 12 residues. V was trimmed by 5 bases and J by 4 bases, leaving 11 bases between them. CDR1 is SQVTM and CDR2 is ANQGSEA in the germline V gene. The chain's CDR3 is CSVQGDGTEAFF. The DNA for the CDR3 is TGCAGCGTTCAGGGAGATGGCACTGAAGCTTTCTTT.

This chain joins TRBV18 and TRBJ2-2, with D possibly being TRBD2 (7 bases). V was trimmed by 2 bases and J by 4 bases, leaving 17 bases between them. The CDR3 consists of 17 residues. The germline CDR1 and CDR2 sequences are KGHSH and LQKENI. CDR3 DNA: TGTGCCAGCTCACCAAGCCTAGGGGGGGCTTTCACCGGGGAGCTGTTTTTT. Encoded protein: CASSPSLGGAFTGELFF.

This clone was seen more than once but under ten times. The same CDR3 also results from other DNA sequences found in this sample. The V call is TRBV18, the J call TRBJ2-2; either TRBD1 or TRBD2 may supply D (5 bases each). The CDR3 length is 14 residues. Trimming stripped 5 bases from V and 1 base from J, with 8 bases between. The germline V gene has CDR1 KGHSH and CDR2 LQKENI. The CDR3 coding sequence is TGTGCCAGCTCAGGGACGGGGAACACCGGGGAGCTGTTTTTT. Translated, it gives CASSGTGNTGELFF.

V usage is TRBV5-4 and J usage is TRBJ2-5; TRBD2 aligns across 12 bases. Germline V CDR1 and CDR2: SGHNT, YYREEE (reference sequence). Germline trimming cut 4 bases from V and 5 bases from J; bases unmatched to any gene: 9. The CDR3 is made up of 16 amino acids. CDR3 bases: TGTGCCAGCAGCCTGTCTAGCGGGGGGGCTCGGGAGACCCAGTACTTC. The encoded protein is CASSLSSGGARETQYF.

In regard to this clone: The germline gene is not matched at one end of the junction; a read error may be the cause. The V and J genes are TRBV7-7 and TRBJ2-5; 9 bases fit TRBD2. In germline, CDR1 is SSHAT, CDR2 FNYEAQ (reference sequence). The CDR3 has 13 residues. This CDR3 is CASSFSGRETQYF. CDR3 nucleotides: TGTGCTAGCAGCTTTAGCGGGAGAGAGACCCAGTACTTC.

This chain links TRBV6-1 with TRBJ1-2; D unresolved. The CDR3 spans 15 residues. Germline V gives CDR1 MNHNS, CDR2 SASEGT. V was trimmed by 2 bases and J by 7 bases, leaving 17 bases between them. CDR3 sequence reads: CASSETQEVTSGYTF. The CDR3 DNA reads as TGTGCCAGCAGTGAAACCCAGGAGGTAACTAGTGGCTACACCTTC.

This chain uses TRBV28 with TRBJ1-4, with 7 bases fitting TRBD1. Trimming removed 8 bases from V and 8 bases from J; junction bases left unmatched: 11. Germline V lookup: CDR1 MDHEN, CDR2 SYDVKM. The length of the CDR3 is 14 residues. The CDR3 protein is CASVGGYLGEKLFF. The CDR3 DNA reads TGTGCCAGCGTAGGGGGCTACCTAGGGGAAAAACTGTTTTTT.

The chain employs TRBV5-1 and TRBJ2-1; TRBD1 matches at 11 bases. CDR3 length: 16 amino acids. Trimming removed 4 bases from V and 1 base from J; junction bases left unmatched: 4. The germline CDR1 and CDR2 sequences are SGHRS and YFSETQ. The CDR3 DNA reads TGCGCCAGCAGCCCGGGACAGGGGGTTTCCTACAATGAGCAGTTCTTC. Translated: CASSPGQGVSYNEQFF.

This chain joins TRBV25-1 and TRBJ1-1; 8 nucleotides line up with TRBD1. Trimming took 3 bases from V and 6 from J; bases not matched to a gene: 12. CDR1 is MGHDK and CDR2 is SYGVNS in the germline V gene. The CDR3 extends over 16 amino acids. The DNA of the CDR3 is TGTGCCAGCAGTGATTTGTCAGGGGGCGATGGGGCTGAAGCTTTCTTT. This sequence encodes CASSDLSGGDGAEAFF.

The chain is built from TRBV7-9 and TRBJ2-7; TRBD1 is a possible D gene (6 bases). V dropped 5 bases and J dropped 1 base, with 9 bases sitting between them. This CDR3 spans 13 amino acids. Germline V CDR1 and CDR2: SEHNR, FQNEAQ (reference sequence). The DNA of the CDR3 is TGTGCCAGCAGCCCCAGGGGTTCCTACGAGCAGTACTTC. Its translation: CASSPRGSYEQYF. The complete variable domain, with remaining parts taken from reference TRBV7-9 and TRBJ2-7, reads DTGVSQNPRHKITKRGQNVTFRCDPISEHNRLYWYRQTLGQGPEFLTYFQNEAQLEKSRLLSDRFSAERPKGSFSTLEIQRTEQGDSAMYLCASSPRGSYEQYFGPGTRLTVT.

This chain uses TRBV23-1 with TRBJ2-4; D might be TRBD1 (7 bases). TRBV23-1 has ORF status, its function being uncertain. This CDR3 comprises 21 residues. Trimming removed 2 bases at V and 0 bases at J, with 26 bases between. The CDR3 DNA reads TGCGCCAGCAGTCAACTACGGGGGCTGTCAACCGGGACAGAAGCCAAAAACATTCAGTACTTC. Protein: CASSQLRGLSTGTEAKNIQYF.

The chain carries TRBV5-1 and TRBJ2-7; TRBD2 might be the D (6 bases). The CDR3 runs 14 residues. Germline V gives CDR1 SGHRS, CDR2 YFSETQ. Trimming removed 0 bases at V and 4 bases at J, with 11 bases between. This CDR3 is CASSLGPAGYEQYF. The CDR3 nucleotides are TGCGCCAGCAGCTTGGGCCCCGCGGGGTACGAGCAGTACTTC.

This clone came up once. This chain links TRBV2 with TRBJ2-2; either TRBD1 or TRBD2 may fit D (5 bases each). Deletions cut 8 bases from V and 0 bases from J, with 10 bases between. The CDR3 totals 14 residues. Germline V gives CDR1 SNHLY, CDR2 FYNNEI. The CDR3 DNA follows: TGTGCCAGCGGGGGTGATACGAACACCGGGGAGCTGTTTTTT. It yields the protein CASGGDTNTGELFF.